The present T cell receptor beta chain was sequenced within a study of shared clonotypes between healthy human individuals. With respect to this clone: What it recognizes is unknown.

V was pared by 5 bases and J by 1 base, with 12 bases between. This CDR3 comprises 15 residues. The germline gives CDR1 LNHDA, CDR2 SQIVND (reference sequence). Regarding the study as a whole: Relative to memory subsets, naive subsets generally showed larger estimated richness. Tissues were not sampled, only blood, and their repertoires likely differ.

Caucasian adults living in Nashville, Tennessee, provided all samples. As handled by the study authors: Filtering differed since immunoSEQ provided only junctions, with no quality scores. The method was immunoSEQ multiplex PCR; TCRdb's version includes in-frame clones alone and lacks a portion of them. The DNA gave D and trimming, while V, J and clone size come from that table. This table holds around 690,000 clones, roughly 87% found once. The gene calls are TRBV19 and TRBJ1-3, with unresolved D. The sample was memory CD8+ T cells from PBMCs. Subset noted: CD45RO+ cells pooled with CCR7-negative TemRA cells. The TCR was taken from a man aged 18 to 29 in good health. Some clones in this sample may be carry-over from other donors' samples. The CDR3 nucleotides are TGTGCCAGTAGTTCCCGGGAATGGTCTGGAAACACCATATATTTT. Residues: CASSSREWSGNTIYF.